The sequence of this T cell receptor (beta chain) was determined in a study of blood T cell repertoires in COVID-19. Measured with immunoSEQ multiplex PCR; TCRdb has only the in-frame clones, and not every one. The sample includes 150,000 to 200,000 clones, around 80% of them seen just once. V lost 5 bases and J lost 2, with 7 bases in between. The germline V gene has CDR1 SGDLS and CDR2 YYNGEE. The CDR3 sequence is 12 residues long. This clone showed up just once. The TCR originated in a woman aged 50 to 65 with acute COVID-19. Sequencing used PBMCs or T cells enriched from blood (not recorded which). V usage is TRBV9 and J usage is TRBJ1-1; D gene unclear. The CDR3 sequence: CASSTPNTEAFF. The CDR3 DNA reads as TGTGCCAGCAGTACACCTAACACTGAAGCTTTCTTT.